One and the same sample provided the 9 T cell receptor beta chains below, sequenced in a study of blood T cell repertoires in COVID-19 (dated by TCRdb to 2020 to 2021). The library was built by means of the immunoSEQ multiplex PCR assay. TCRdb retrieved this table from immuneACCESS and kept in-frame rearrangements only. Not all clones are present; in checked studies, unresolved V genes account for under half, and no reason is known for the remainder. The table for this sample lists 95,000 to 100,000 clones; 70% to 90% of them were counted only once. The top ten constitute about 9.9% of the sample. The specimen sequenced was peripheral blood. Receptor source: a young woman with acute or convalescent COVID-19.

The chain uses TRBV4-2 and TRBJ1-5; 8 bases match TRBD1. Per the germline V gene, CDR1 is LGHNA and CDR2 is YNFKEQ. The CDR3 loop spans 14 amino acids. V gave up 5 bases and J gave up 4 bases; unmatched junction bases: 4. CDR3 sequence reads: CASSVGQENQPQHF. The CDR3 DNA is TGTGCCAGCAGCGTGGGACAGGAAAATCAGCCCCAGCATTTT.

The chain links TRBV5-4 to TRBJ2-3; 8 positions agree with TRBD1. V shed 4 bases and J 3 bases; nucleotides not matched to a gene: 7. This CDR3 is 15 amino acids long. Per the germline V gene, CDR1 is SGHNT and CDR2 is YYREEE (reference sequence). CDR3 protein: CASSLDRARTDTQYF. The DNA of the CDR3 is TGTGCCAGCAGCCTGGACAGGGCGAGGACAGATACGCAGTATTTT.

The genes are TRBV2 and TRBJ2-3; 8 nucleotides align to TRBD1. Looked up from germline, CDR1 is SNHLY and CDR2 is FYNNEI. V lost 8 bases, J lost 6 bases, and 10 bases stayed unmatched. The CDR3 contains 14 residues. CDR3 nucleotides: TGTGCCAGCTCCCCCCGGACAGGGTGGGATACGCAGTATTTT. It yields the protein CASSPRTGWDTQYF.

The J gene is TRBJ1-1, the V gene TRBV28; 9 bases agree with TRBD1. V gave up 5 bases and J gave up 8 bases; unmatched junction bases: 9. Germline V gene sequence: CDR1 MDHEN, CDR2 SYDVKM. The CDR3 covers 14 residues. The CDR3 loop is CASSETGTGLEAFF. The DNA of the CDR3 is TGTGCCAGCAGTGAGACAGGGACAGGGTTAGAAGCTTTCTTT.

The chain joins TRBV6-1 to TRBJ1-2; 8 bases are a match to TRBD1. The germline V gene encodes CDR1 MNHNS and CDR2 SASEGT. The length of the CDR3 is 12 residues. V was pared by 5 bases and J by 7 bases, with 3 bases of the junction left unmatched. CDR3 sequence: CASSFGQGGYTF. DNA of the CDR3: TGTGCCAGCAGTTTCGGACAGGGTGGCTACACCTTC.

The chain couples TRBV18 to TRBJ1-6, with TRBD1 identical over 9 bases. The CDR3 totals 14 residues. V gave up 3 bases and J gave up 15 bases; unmatched junction bases: 9. Germline CDR1 KGHSH, CDR2 LQKENI. CDR3 nucleotides: TGTGCCAGCTCACCCGGGACAGGGATCTCTAACCTCCACTTT. This codes for CASSPGTGISNLHF.

The chain joins TRBV30 to TRBJ1-2; D is unclear. Looked up from germline, CDR1 is GTSNPN and CDR2 is SVGIG (reference sequence). This CDR3 is built from 12 residues. Deletions cut 4 bases from V and 7 bases from J, with 13 bases between. The CDR3 coding sequence is TGTGCCTGGACCTACGCAGGTGGTGGCTACACCTTC. Translated: CAWTYAGGGYTF.

The chain links TRBV18 to TRBJ1-1, with no clear D. CDR1 and CDR2 (germline): KGHSH, LQKENI. This CDR3 comprises 15 residues. The V and J ends lost 5 bases and 8 bases respectively, with 21 bases between them. The CDR3 DNA follows: TGTGCCAGCTCAGGTTATATGGAGGAGAACGGGGAAGCTTTCTTT. Its translation: CASSGYMEENGEAFF.

V gene TRBV29-1 combines with J gene TRBJ1-1; D gene ambiguous. The V end was cut by 2 bases, the J end by 0 bases, with 7 bases between. The germline V gene encodes CDR1 SQVTM and CDR2 ANQGSEA. The CDR3 totals 13 residues. CDR3 protein: CSVEPLMNTEAFF. The CDR3 DNA reads as TGCAGCGTTGAACCCTTAATGAACACTGAAGCTTTCTTT. The whole variable domain, remainder taken from reference TRBV29-1 and TRBJ1-1, is SAVISQKPSRDICQRGTSLTIQCQVDSQVTMMFWYRQQPGQSLTLIATANQGSEATYESGFVIDKFPISRPNLTFSTLTVSNMSPEDSSIYLCSVEPLMNTEAFFGQGTRLTVV.